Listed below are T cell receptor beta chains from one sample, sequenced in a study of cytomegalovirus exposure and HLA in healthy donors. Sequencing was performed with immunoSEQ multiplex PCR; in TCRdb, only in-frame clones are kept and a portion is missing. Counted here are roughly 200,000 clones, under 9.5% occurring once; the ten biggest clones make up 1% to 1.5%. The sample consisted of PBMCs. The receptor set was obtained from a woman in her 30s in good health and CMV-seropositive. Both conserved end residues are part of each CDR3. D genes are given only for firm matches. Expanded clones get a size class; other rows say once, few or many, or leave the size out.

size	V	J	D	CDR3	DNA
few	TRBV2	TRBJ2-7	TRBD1	CASSRQGAYEQYF	TGTGCCAGCAGTCGACAGGGGGCGTACGAGCAGTACTTC
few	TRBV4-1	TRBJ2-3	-	CASSPPEGPRLGDTQYF	TGCGCCAGCAGCCCTCCAGAGGGCCCAAGATTGGGAGATACGCAGTATTTT
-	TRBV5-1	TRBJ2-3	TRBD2	CASSLAGLGTDTQYF	TGCGCCAGCAGCTTGGCTGGACTAGGCACAGATACGCAGTATTTT
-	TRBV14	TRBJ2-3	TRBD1	CASSHDRVRTDTQYF	TGTGCCAGCAGCCACGACAGGGTTCGTACAGATACGCAGTATTTT
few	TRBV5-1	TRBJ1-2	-	CASSLGRTGNNYGYTF	TGCGCCAGCAGCTTAGGTCGGACGGGGAATAACTATGGCTACACCTTC
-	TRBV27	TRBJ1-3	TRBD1	CASSSGGMAGNTIYF	TGTGCCAGCAGCTCAGGGGGAATGGCTGGAAACACCATATATTTT
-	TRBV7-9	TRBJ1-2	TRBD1	CASSLKQGGMGYTF	TGTGCCAGCAGCTTAAAACAGGGGGGTATGGGCTACACCTTC
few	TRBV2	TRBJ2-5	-	CASTREETQYF	TGTGCCAGCACCAGGGAAGAGACCCAGTACTTC
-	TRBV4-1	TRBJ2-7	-	CASSPRTAPTYEQYF	TGCGCCAGCAGCCCCCGGACAGCCCCGACCTACGAGCAGTACTTC
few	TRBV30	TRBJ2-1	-	CAWSGANNEQFF	TGTGCCTGGAGTGGGGCAAACAATGAGCAGTTCTTC
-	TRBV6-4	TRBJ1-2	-	CASSDPRGGNYGYTF	TGTGCCAGCAGTGATCCCCGGGGGGGCAACTATGGCTACACCTTC
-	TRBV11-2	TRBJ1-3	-	CASSLSGVGGSGNTIYF	TGTGCCAGCAGCTTATCGGGGGTGGGAGGCTCTGGAAACACCATATATTTT
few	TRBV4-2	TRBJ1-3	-	CASSQVSATRNGNTIYF	TGTGCCAGCAGCCAAGTGAGTGCCACCAGGAATGGAAACACCATATATTTT
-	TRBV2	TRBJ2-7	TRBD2	CASDIGLAGALDEQYF	TGTGCCAGCGACATCGGACTAGCGGGAGCTTTAGACGAGCAGTACTTC
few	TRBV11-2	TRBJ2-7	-	CASSSLGGNEQYF	TGTGCCAGCAGCTCCCTCGGCGGGAACGAGCAGTACTTC
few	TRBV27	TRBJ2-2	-	CASSYQGSTGELFF	TGTGCCAGCAGTTACCAGGGGAGTACCGGGGAGCTGTTTTTT
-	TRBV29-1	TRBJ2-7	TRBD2	CSVPSGYEQYF	TGCAGCGTTCCTAGCGGGTACGAGCAGTACTTC
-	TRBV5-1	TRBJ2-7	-	CASADSSLSLEQYF	TGCGCCAGCGCCGACAGTAGTCTATCTCTAGAGCAGTACTTC
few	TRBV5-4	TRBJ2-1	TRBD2	CASSDGTSGYNEQFF	TGTGCCAGCAGCGACGGGACTAGCGGCTACAATGAGCAGTTCTTC
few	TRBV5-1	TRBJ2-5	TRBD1	CASSTGGTGGGETQYF	TGCGCCAGCAGTACAGGTGGGACAGGGGGTGGAGAGACCCAGTACTTC
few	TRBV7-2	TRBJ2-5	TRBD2	CASSLGTSGGTQYF	TGTGCCAGCAGCCTCGGGACTAGCGGTGGGACCCAGTACTTC
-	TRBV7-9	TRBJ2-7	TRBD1	CASSPGTGRSEQYF	TGTGCCAGCAGCCCAGGGACAGGGAGGAGCGAGCAGTACTTC
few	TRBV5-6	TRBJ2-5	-	CASSPIGAGVAQETQYF	TGTGCCAGCAGCCCAATCGGGGCAGGGGTCGCCCAAGAGACCCAGTACTTC
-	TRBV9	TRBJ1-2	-	CASSGSGRPNYGYTF	TGTGCCAGCAGCGGTTCGGGTCGTCCTAACTATGGCTACACCTTC
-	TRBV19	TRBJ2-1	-	CASSLGPGGSYNEQFF	TGTGCCAGTAGTCTCGGGCCAGGGGGGTCCTACAATGAGCAGTTCTTC
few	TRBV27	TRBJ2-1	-	CASSLFPARGNNEQFF	TGTGCCAGCAGTTTATTCCCCGCGCGAGGGAACAATGAGCAGTTCTTC
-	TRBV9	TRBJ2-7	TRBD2	CASSGGGSFTYEQYF	TGTGCCAGCAGCGGGGGCGGGAGTTTCACCTACGAGCAGTACTTC
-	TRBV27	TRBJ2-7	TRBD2	CASRYYGRADEQYF	TGTGCCAGCAGATATTACGGGAGGGCGGACGAGCAGTACTTC
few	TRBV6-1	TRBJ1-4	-	CSPPRRALKLFF	TGTTCACCCCCCCGGAGGGCATTAAAACTGTTTTTT
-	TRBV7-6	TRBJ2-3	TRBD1	CASSFSGTGRDTQYF	TGTGCCAGCAGCTTTTCCGGGACAGGGAGAGATACGCAGTATTTT
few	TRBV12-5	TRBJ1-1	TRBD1	CASGHGGDRGTFF	TGTGCTAGTGGTCACGGGGGGGACAGGGGGACTTTCTTT
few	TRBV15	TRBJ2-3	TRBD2	CATSSRTSISTDTQYF	TGTGCCACCAGCAGCCGGACTAGTATTAGCACAGATACGCAGTATTTT
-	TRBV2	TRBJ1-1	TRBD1	CAGRTGMDTEAFF	TGTGCCGGACGGACAGGGATGGACACTGAAGCTTTCTTT
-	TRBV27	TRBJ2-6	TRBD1	CASSLSTGAGANVLTF	TGTGCCAGCAGTTTATCTACAGGGGCTGGGGCCAACGTCCTGACTTTC
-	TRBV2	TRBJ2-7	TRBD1	CASSEQGALPHEQYF	TGTGCCAGCAGTGAACAGGGGGCCCTACCCCACGAGCAGTACTTC
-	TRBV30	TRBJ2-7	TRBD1	CAWGNRGLYEQYF	TGTGCCTGGGGGAACAGGGGGCTATACGAGCAGTACTTC
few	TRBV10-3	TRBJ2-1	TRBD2	CAISEKTSGYNEQFF	TGTGCCATCAGTGAAAAGACTAGCGGGTACAATGAGCAGTTCTTC
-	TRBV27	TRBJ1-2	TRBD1	CASSSDRVDGYTF	TGTGCCAGCAGTTCGGACAGGGTGGACGGCTACACCTTC
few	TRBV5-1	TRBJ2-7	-	CASSLAVTARSYEQYF	TGCGCCAGCAGCTTGGCCGTGACAGCGAGATCCTACGAGCAGTACTTC
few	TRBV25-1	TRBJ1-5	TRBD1	CASRPGQGNQPQHF	TGTGCCAGCAGGCCGGGACAGGGCAATCAGCCCCAGCATTTT
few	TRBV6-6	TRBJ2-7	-	CASSPPPGSSSYEQYF	TGTGCCAGCAGCCCCCCCCCGGGATCTAGCTCCTACGAGCAGTACTTC
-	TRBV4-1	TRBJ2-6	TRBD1	CASSQGIFFTGGARSGANFLTF	TGCGCCAGCAGCCAAGGTATATTTTTTACAGGGGGCGCAAGGTCTGGGGCCAACTTCCTGACTTTC
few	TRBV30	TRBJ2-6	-	CAWSPWTVSGANVLTF	TGTGCCTGGAGTCCTTGGACAGTCTCTGGGGCCAACGTCCTGACTTTC
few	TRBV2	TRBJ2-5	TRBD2	CASSAFRGGETQYF	TGTGCCAGCAGTGCCTTTAGGGGAGGGGAGACCCAGTACTTC
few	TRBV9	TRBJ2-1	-	CASSPRGSGFPVEQFF	TGTGCCAGCAGCCCCCGGGGTAGCGGTTTTCCCGTGGAGCAGTTCTTC
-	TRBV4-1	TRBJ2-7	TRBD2	CASSPFGRAYEQYF	TGCGCCAGCAGCCCCTTTGGGAGGGCTTACGAGCAGTACTTC
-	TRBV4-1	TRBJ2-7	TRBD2	CASSQGKTSGRVDEQYF	TGCGCCAGCAGCCAAGGAAAAACTAGCGGGAGGGTGGACGAGCAGTACTTC
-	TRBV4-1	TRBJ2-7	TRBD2	CASSRTSGNEQYF	TGCGCCAGCAGCCGGACTAGCGGGAACGAGCAGTACTTC
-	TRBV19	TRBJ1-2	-	CASSRYGDFYGYTF	TGTGCCAGTAGCCGTTATGGGGACTTTTATGGCTACACCTTC
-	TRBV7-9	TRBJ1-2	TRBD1	CASSDYGQGGWGYGYTF	TGTGCCAGCAGTGATTACGGACAGGGGGGATGGGGCTATGGCTACACCTTC
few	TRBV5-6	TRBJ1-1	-	CASSLRAGAMVTEAFF	TGTGCCAGCAGCTTGCGGGCAGGGGCTATGGTGACTGAAGCTTTCTTT
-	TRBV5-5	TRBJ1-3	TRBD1	CASSTGQGVPSGNTIYF	TGTGCCAGCAGCACGGGACAGGGGGTCCCCTCTGGAAACACCATATATTTT
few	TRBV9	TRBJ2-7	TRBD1	CASSGGTGASYEQYF	TGTGCCAGCAGCGGGGGGACAGGGGCCTCCTACGAGCAGTACTTC
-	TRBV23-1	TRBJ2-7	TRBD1	CASPTGIGQYF	TGCGCCAGCCCGACAGGGATCGGGCAGTACTTC
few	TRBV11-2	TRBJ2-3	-	CASSPYLGGGGDTQYF	TGTGCCAGCAGCCCCTACCTCGGGGGAGGGGGGGATACGCAGTATTTT